This T cell receptor beta chain was profiled in a study of CD8+ T cells in alopecia areata. Across the study: Treated patients were dosed with oral tofacitinib, taking 5 to 10 mg twice daily.

There are a few counts of this clone. Its specificity is unknown. The treatment is: oral pan-JAK inhibitor, 5-10 mg twice daily. Following extraction, RNA underwent reverse transcription to cDNA, which served as the sequencing template. Produced via immunoSEQ multiplex PCR; TCRdb's table is partial and in-frame only. Of approximately 180,000 clones in the sample, under 80% are singletons; the top ten hold 1.3%. Study results and caveats: Expanded CD8+ clones among the top 100, as well as scalp clonality, were significantly decreased by tofacitinib. Mice gave a clearer picture of TCR sharing than patients did, possibly for HLA-related reasons. Scalp sample data also include resident alphabeta T cells from normal skin.

The V end was cut by 4 bases, the J end by 4 bases, with 14 bases between. The CDR3 length is 14 residues. Per germline, CDR1 LGHNA and CDR2 YSLEER. J is TRBJ2-7 and V is TRBV4-3, with D possibly being TRBD1 (5 bases). The sequences come from CD4+ T cells sorted from blood, collected at week 49, from a patient treated with tofacitinib. The clonotype originates from a human donor with alopecia areata. The CDR3 DNA reads as TGCGCCAGCAGCCCCGCAGGGTCCTCATACGAGCAGTACTTC. Protein sequence: CASSPAGSSYEQYF.